The present entry profiles one T cell receptor (beta chain) with its context. This clone was counted between two and nine times. Its antigen is currently not known. No clone much larger than this one lies a single base away; base qualities are absent. The immunoSEQ Assay, a bias-controlled multiplex PCR, was used to amplify TCRbeta CDR3 regions from genomic DNA. Per the original workflow: Within the assay, amplification of reference gene primers was used to estimate how many nucleated cells each sample contained. Sequence reads were collapsed and filtered to measure the absolute abundance of every unique TCRbeta CDR3 rearrangement. For each sample, productive Simpson clonality was calculated as the square root of Simpson's diversity index across productive rearrangements. The table was pulled from immuneACCESS by TCRdb, which kept in-frame rearrangements only. Such tables lose some clones; where checked, under half of the loss comes from unresolved V genes, and the rest has no known cause. V and J calls and clone size are given by that table; D and trimming were obtained from the DNA. Counted in this sample were tens of thousands of clones; approximately 72% of them appeared once. Over 6.5% of the sample is in the top ten clones.

The sample belongs to a study of blood T cell repertoires in COVID-19 (dated by TCRdb to the early 2020s). About the study as a whole: Collaborator samples came from the United States, Italy and Spain and covered acute and convalescent phases of COVID-19. Subjects who had been exposed to COVID-19, were actively infected with it, or had recovered from it provided the deeply sampled blood TCRbeta repertoires that made up the dataset. The material from the prospective study consisted of cDNA or gDNA derived from T cells, B-cell-depleted T cells, or PBMCs. The repertoires were released in a freely available public database intended as a resource for research on the immune response to SARS-CoV-2. HLA class I and class II types, where available, came from metadata supplied by the sample provider rather than from assay-based typing. Nearly every sample came with metadata listing a de-identified subject ID, COVID-19 status, age in years and sex. The samples were drawn from two sources: the first 160 participants of the ongoing ImmuneRACE study, and 1,000 to 1,500 subjects contributed by 6 global collaborators.

Beyond this particular receptor, the publication reports: How much clinical and demographic metadata was included differed by source and by participant, and the metadata was provided uncurated.

One collaborating source in Seattle enrolled patients while the patients were actively infected and followed the patients over time throughout the course of disease. The collaborating institutions used their own protocols to collect whole blood in K2EDTA tubes. For TCRbeta analysis, collaborators shipped samples as frozen whole blood, isolated PBMCs, or DNA extracted from either of those sample types. Counted from cysteine to phenylalanine, this CDR3 has 15 amino acids. The read is trimmed to its CDR3 DNA, 45 bases read in frame from base 1. Via the germline V gene, CDR1 is SGHNT and CDR2 YENEEA. V is cut by 5 bases and J by 5 bases, and the space between the germline ends is 15 bases.

Sample: peripheral blood. This TCR derives from a man in his fifties or sixties with COVID-19, enrolled during active disease. This receptor chain uses TRBV11-3 and TRBJ2-2; no confident D gene assignment can be made. The CDR3 reads CASSPGVAPTGELFF. The DNA reads as follows: TGTGCCAGCAGCCCCGGAGTAGCACCGACCGGGGAGCTGTTTTTT.